This paragraph reports one T cell receptor beta chain. Its antigen is unknown. Nothing much larger sits one base from this clone, and base qualities are not available. This record comes from a study of shared clonotypes between healthy human individuals (TCRdb year 2020). For the study in its entirety: The cohort included three men and a couple of women between 18 and 49 years of age. Leukapheresis yielded between about 0.85 and 9 billion PBMCs per donor. To estimate repertoire size and how much clonotypes are shared between individuals, the study performed deep sequencing of blood TCR repertoires from five healthy adults. For each donor, three plates each were used for CD4 naive and CD4 memory, two plates were used for CD8 naive, and one plate was used for CD8 memory. Different laboratories and diverse techniques were used to prepare libraries and sequence TCR repertoires, to increase sequencing depth and limit assay-specific biases. The full study reports these points: Across four donors, about 4.5% of naive CD4, roughly 3.4% of naive CD8, 2% to 2.5% of memory CD4, and under 0.45% of memory CD8 clonotypes were shared. Sampling was restricted to blood, and TCR repertoires in tissue are likely to differ from TCR repertoires in blood. Pairwise subsampling indicated that sequencing depth was expected to affect the degree of clonotype sharing among donors. Estimated clonotype richness was generally larger for naive than for memory subsets. Incomplete sequencing was indicated by rarefaction of sorted-subset datasets, despite the large sequencing depth. Higher generation probabilities were observed for clonotypes shared by all four sorted-subset donors than for non-shared clonotypes. Because the study included a small number of donors, the genetic and exposure-history diversity represented was limited.

Using the deep immunoSEQ assay, TCR CDR3 regions were amplified from genomic DNA by multiplex PCR. Genomic DNA extracted from each cell subset was distributed evenly over all wells of several immunoSEQ 96-well plates, and each plate served as one replicate. For sorted subsets, each replicate PCR was loaded with 200 ng genomic DNA, equivalent to 30,000 or so T cell genomes. The purified libraries were quantified using a Qubit 3.0 fluorometer, sized with a Bioanalyzer 2100, and then quantified again using the KAPA Library Quantification kit. A separate single-read 150-cycle Illumina NextSeq 550 flow cell was used to sequence each immunoSEQ 96-well plate. Per the source publication's procedure: Because the immunoSEQ output held only junctional sequences and lacked quality scores, the filtering could not match the filtering applied to full-length reads. Sequences were annotated with PyIR, a Python wrapper for IgBLAST v1.9, using IMGT germline references to assign V/J genes and CDR3. Reads were removed for weak V/J assignments (E-value above 1e-6), missing CDR3, stop codons, out-of-frame junctions, or ambiguous translated residues. V3J clonotypes were defined as sequences sharing the same inferred V gene, J gene, and CDR3 amino acid sequence. Percentage overlap between repertoires was computed as shared unique clonotypes divided by the size of the smaller repertoire. Three approaches were used to assess repertoire richness: RTK rarefaction, the Chao1 estimator, and Recon v2.1 estimates of unobserved clonotypes. Generation probabilities were computed with OLGA for all TCRbeta clonotypes obtained by the gDNA method from several donors. Here the immuneACCESS table is served through TCRdb, limited to in-frame sequences with V and J called. Missing clones are a known gap in these copies; in checked studies unresolved V genes cover under half, and the rest lacks a known reason. D and trimming come from the DNA, and the V and J calls and clone size come from that table. Across this sample there are about 580,000 clones, with 95% to 98% seen only once. In total, the top ten clones hold approximately 0.3% of the sample.

For the CD8 naive samples, CD45RO-negative cells were positively selected for CCR7, yielding a CD45RA+CCR7+ population from which TemRA cells were excluded. The donors were healthy, HIV-negative adults with no recently reported acute infections or vaccinations. All donors were Caucasian adults living in Nashville, Tennessee, USA. Blood was collected by leukapheresis, and PBMCs were isolated by Ficoll-Histopaque density gradient centrifugation and then cryopreserved in liquid nitrogen vapor phase. Purity and quantity of every magnetically sorted T cell population were checked by analytical flow cytometry. Genomic DNA was isolated from each sorted fraction and quantified by UV absorbance on a Nanodrop 2000c. The sample consisted of naive CD8+ T cells sorted from blood. What the cell subset or site label conveys for this sample: CD45RA+CCR7+. This receptor was taken from a man younger than 45 in good health.

The encoded CDR3 is CASSFGVRGTNEQFF. The DNA reads as follows: TGTGCCAGCAGTTTTGGGGTGCGTGGGACCAATGAGCAGTTCTTC. The chain joins TRBV27 to TRBJ2-1, with the D assignment possibly TRBD1 or TRBD2, given 5 matching bases for each. The CDR3 covers 15 residues, taking in both the cysteine and the phenylalanine. The entry retains the CDR3 DNA only, 45 bases that are in frame from base 1. The V and J ends are trimmed by 3 bases and 6 bases, leaving 15 bases between them. The germline V gene encodes CDR1 MNHEY and CDR2 SMNVEV (reference sequence).